This TCR beta chain was identified in a study of cytomegalovirus exposure and HLA in healthy donors. Findings and caveats of the study: Sequencing likely caused a cluster of highly shared sequence variants. In a later analysis, specific HLA alleles were associated with 16,000 or so TCR beta sequences at a 0.05 false discovery rate.

This clone occurred a few times. Antigen unknown. V was cut by 5 bases and J by 0 bases, with 13 bases left in between. This CDR3 has 15 amino acids. The germline V gene has CDR1 LNHDA and CDR2 SQIVND (reference sequence). Primers for the PCR totalled 60 Vbeta and 13 Jbeta. The protocol was immunoSEQ multiplex PCR, while the TCRdb copy is restricted to in-frame clones and leaves out a portion. The data show around 170,000 clones, 75% to 85% seen once. The receptor was derived from a woman between 25 and 40 years old in good health and CMV-seropositive. The chain uses TRBV19 and TRBJ1-2; perhaps TRBD1 as D (5 bases). Sequencing input: PBMCs. As DNA, the CDR3 is TGTGCCAGTAGTGCGGACAAAAGAGCTAACTATGGCTACACCTTC. Amino acid sequence: CASSADKRANYGYTF.